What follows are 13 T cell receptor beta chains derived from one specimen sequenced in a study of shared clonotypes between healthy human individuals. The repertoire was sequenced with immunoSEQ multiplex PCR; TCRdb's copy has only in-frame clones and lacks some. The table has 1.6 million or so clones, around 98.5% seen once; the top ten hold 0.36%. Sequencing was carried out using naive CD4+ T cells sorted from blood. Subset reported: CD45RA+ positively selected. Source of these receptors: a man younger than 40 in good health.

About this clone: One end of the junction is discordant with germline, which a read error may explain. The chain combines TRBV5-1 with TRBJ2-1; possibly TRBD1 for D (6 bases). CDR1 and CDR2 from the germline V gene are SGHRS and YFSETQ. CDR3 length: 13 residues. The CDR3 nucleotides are TGCGCCAGCAGCTTGGTGTTGGACAGAGTCGAGGTCTTC. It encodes CASSLVLDRVEVF.

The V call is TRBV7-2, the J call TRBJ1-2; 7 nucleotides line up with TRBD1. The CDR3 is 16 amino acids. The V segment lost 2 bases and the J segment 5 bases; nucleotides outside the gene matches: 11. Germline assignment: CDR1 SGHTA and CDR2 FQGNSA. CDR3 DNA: TGTGCCAGCAGCTTACTATCTCCGGGACAGACTTATGGCTACACCTTC. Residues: CASSLLSPGQTYGYTF.

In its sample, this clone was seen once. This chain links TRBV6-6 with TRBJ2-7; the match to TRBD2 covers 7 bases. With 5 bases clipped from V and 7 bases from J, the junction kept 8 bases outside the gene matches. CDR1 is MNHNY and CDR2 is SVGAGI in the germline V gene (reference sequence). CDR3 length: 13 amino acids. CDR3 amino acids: CASSQSGIKEQYF. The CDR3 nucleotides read TGTGCCAGCAGTCAAAGCGGGATAAAGGAGCAGTACTTC.

CDR3 coding DNA: TGTGCCAGCAGAGGGGTACAGGCGGACACCGGGGAGCTGTTTTTT. The encoded protein is CASRGVQADTGELFF. This chain joins TRBV28 and TRBJ2-2, with D perhaps matching TRBD1 (5 bases). From germline, CDR1 is MDHEN and CDR2 SYDVKM. V was cut by 6 bases and J by 3 bases, with 14 bases left in between. The CDR3 runs 15 residues.

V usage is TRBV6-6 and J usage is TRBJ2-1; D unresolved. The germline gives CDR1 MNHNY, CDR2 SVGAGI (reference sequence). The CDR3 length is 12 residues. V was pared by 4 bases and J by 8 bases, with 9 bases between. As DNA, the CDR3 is TGTGCCAGCAGTTCTACTTCGGATGAGCAGTTCTTC. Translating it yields CASSSTSDEQFF.

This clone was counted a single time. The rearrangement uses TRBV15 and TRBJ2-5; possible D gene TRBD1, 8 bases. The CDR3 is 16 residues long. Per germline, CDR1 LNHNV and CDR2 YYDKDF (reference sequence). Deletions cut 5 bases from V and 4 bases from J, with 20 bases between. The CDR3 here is CATSRRQGRGGETQYF. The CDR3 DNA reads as TGTGCCACCAGCCGCCGACAGGGGCGCGGGGGAGAGACCCAGTACTTC.

The DNA for the CDR3 is TGTGCCAGCAGTTTCGCTGAGCAAAACACCATATATTTT. Translation gives CASSFAEQNTIYF. This chain joins TRBV2 and TRBJ1-3; D ambiguous. This CDR3 region has 13 residues. The germline gives CDR1 SNHLY, CDR2 FYNNEI. The V end lost 5 bases, the J end lost 6 bases, and 11 bases lay between the germline ends. Complete variable domain (other parts from reference TRBV2 and TRBJ1-3): EPEVTQTPSHQVTQMGQEVILRCVPISNHLYFYWYRQILGQKVEFLVSFYNNEISEKSEIFDDQFSVERPDGSNFTLKIRSTKLEDSAMYFCASSFAEQNTIYFGEGSWLTVV.

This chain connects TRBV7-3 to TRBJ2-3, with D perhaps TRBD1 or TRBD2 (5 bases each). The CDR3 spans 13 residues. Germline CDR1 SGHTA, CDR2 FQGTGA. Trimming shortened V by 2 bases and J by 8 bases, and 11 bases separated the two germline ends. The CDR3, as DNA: TGTGCCAGCAGCTTAGGGACGACAACTACGCAGTATTTT. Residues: CASSLGTTTTQYF.

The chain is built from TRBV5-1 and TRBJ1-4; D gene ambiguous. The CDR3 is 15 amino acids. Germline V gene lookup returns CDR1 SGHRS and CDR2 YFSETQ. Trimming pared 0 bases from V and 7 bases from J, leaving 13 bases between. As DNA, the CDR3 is TGCGCCAGCAGCTTGGTCTCTGGGAGAGGTGAAAAACTGTTTTTT. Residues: CASSLVSGRGEKLFF.

The CDR3 is CASSFLTSEIHSYEQYF. The DNA of the CDR3 is TGCGCCAGCAGCTTTTTAACTAGCGAGATACACTCCTACGAGCAGTACTTC. This rearrangement joins TRBV5-1 to TRBJ2-7; 7 positions agree with TRBD2. This CDR3 is built from 17 residues. Germline V gene lookup returns CDR1 SGHRS and CDR2 YFSETQ. V lost 2 bases, J lost 0 bases, and 11 bases stayed unmatched.

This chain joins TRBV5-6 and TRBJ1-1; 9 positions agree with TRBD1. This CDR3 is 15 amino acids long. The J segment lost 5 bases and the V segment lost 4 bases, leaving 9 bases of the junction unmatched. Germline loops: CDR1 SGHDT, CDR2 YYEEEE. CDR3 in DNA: TGTGCCAGCAGCGCCTACAGGGGGCTGGGAACTGAAGCTTTCTTT. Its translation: CASSAYRGLGTEAFF.

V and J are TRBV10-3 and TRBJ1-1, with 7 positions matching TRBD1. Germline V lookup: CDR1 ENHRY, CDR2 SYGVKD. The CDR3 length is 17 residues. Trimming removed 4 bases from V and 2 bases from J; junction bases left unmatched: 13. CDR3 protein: CAISGQGGFTFNTEAFF. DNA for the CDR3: TGTGCCATCAGTGGCCAGGGGGGGTTTACCTTTAACACTGAAGCTTTCTTT.

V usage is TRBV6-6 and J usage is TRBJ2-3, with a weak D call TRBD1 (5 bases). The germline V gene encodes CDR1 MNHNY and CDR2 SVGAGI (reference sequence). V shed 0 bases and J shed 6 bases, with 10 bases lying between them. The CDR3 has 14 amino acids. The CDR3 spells CASSYSLGVDTQYF. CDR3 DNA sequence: TGTGCCAGCAGTTACTCGTTAGGGGTGGATACGCAGTATTTT.